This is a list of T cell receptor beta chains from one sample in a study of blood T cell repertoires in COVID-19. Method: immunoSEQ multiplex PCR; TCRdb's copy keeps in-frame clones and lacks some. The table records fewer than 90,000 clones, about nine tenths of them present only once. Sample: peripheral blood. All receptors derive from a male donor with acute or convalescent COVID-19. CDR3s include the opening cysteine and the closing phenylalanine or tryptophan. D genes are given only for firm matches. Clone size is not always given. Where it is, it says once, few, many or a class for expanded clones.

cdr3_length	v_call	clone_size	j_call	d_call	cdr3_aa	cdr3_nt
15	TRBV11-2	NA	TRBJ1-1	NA	CASSQRVGFSTEAFF	TGTGCCAGCAGCCAGCGGGTAGGGTTTAGTACTGAAGCTTTCTTT
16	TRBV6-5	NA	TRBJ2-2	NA	CASSYSGAGFTGELFF	TGTGCCAGCAGTTACTCAGGGGCAGGCTTCACCGGGGAGCTGTTTTTT
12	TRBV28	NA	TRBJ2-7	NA	CATSDRTYEQYF	TGTGCCACCTCGGACAGAACCTACGAGCAGTACTTC
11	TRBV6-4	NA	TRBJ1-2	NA	CASEPNYGYTF	TGTGCCAGCGAGCCCAACTATGGCTACACCTTC
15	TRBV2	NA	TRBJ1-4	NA	CASREGLERREELFF	TGTGCCAGCAGGGAGGGGCTAGAACGCCGCGAGGAACTGTTTTTT
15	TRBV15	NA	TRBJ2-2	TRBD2	CATSGRGENTGELFF	TGTGCCACCAGCGGGCGGGGGGAGAACACCGGGGAGCTGTTTTTT
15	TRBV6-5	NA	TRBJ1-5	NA	CASSRQALANQPQHF	TGTGCCAGCAGCCGACAGGCCTTAGCAAATCAGCCCCAGCATTTT
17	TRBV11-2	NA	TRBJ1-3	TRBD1	CASSAAPGQGRVNTIYF	TGTGCCAGCAGCGCCGCCCCGGGACAGGGGAGAGTAAACACCATATATTTT
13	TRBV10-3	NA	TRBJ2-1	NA	CAISELATWDRVF	TGTGCCATCAGTGAGCTAGCGACTTGGGATAGAGTCTTC
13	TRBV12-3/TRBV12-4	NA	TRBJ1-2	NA	CASTTTGTYGYTF	TGTGCCAGCACCACCACAGGTACCTATGGCTACACCTTC
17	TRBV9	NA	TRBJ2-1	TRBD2	CASSNMGTTLIAEEQFF	TGTGCCAGCAGCAACATGGGGACTACACTAATAGCGGAAGAGCAGTTCTTC
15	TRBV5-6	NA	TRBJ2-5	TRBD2	CASSLRRGGQETQYF	TGTGCCAGCAGCTTGAGGCGGGGGGGCCAAGAGACCCAGTACTTC
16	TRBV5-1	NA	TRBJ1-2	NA	CASSLGSGGLNYGYTF	TGCGCCAGCAGCTTGGGCTCCGGGGGGCTAAACTATGGCTACACCTTC
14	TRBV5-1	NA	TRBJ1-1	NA	CASSLVQGNTEAFF	TGCGCCAGCAGCTTGGTTCAGGGCAACACTGAAGCTTTCTTT
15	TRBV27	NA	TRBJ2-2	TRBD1	CASSFGTGGTGELFF	TGTGCCAGCAGTTTTGGGACAGGGGGCACCGGGGAGCTGTTTTTT
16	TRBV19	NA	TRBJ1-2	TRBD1	CASQGGAGWSGYGYTF	TGTGCCAGTCAGGGGGGCGCGGGATGGTCGGGGTATGGCTACACCTTC
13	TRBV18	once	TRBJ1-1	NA	CASSPQGGTEAFF	TGTGCCAGCTCACCACAGGGAGGCACTGAAGCTTTCTTT
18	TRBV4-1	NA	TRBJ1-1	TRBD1	CASSHILGGTGRNTEAFF	TGCGCCAGCAGCCACATCTTGGGAGGGACAGGACGAAACACTGAAGCTTTCTTT
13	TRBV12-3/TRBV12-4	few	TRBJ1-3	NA	CASTEPYGNTIYF	TGTGCCAGCACCGAGCCATACGGAAACACCATATATTTT
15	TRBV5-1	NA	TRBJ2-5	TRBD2	CASSLGTSGTETQYF	TGCGCCAGCAGCTTGGGCACTAGCGGGACCGAGACCCAGTACTTC
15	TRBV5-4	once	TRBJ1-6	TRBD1	CASSLAQGGNSPLHF	TGTGCCAGCAGCTTAGCACAGGGGGGGAATTCACCCCTCCACTTT
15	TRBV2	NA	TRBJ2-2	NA	CASRPGRANTGELFF	TGTGCCAGCAGACCCGGGAGAGCGAACACCGGGGAGCTGTTTTTT
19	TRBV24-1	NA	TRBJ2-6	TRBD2	CATSDGGEGTQSGANVLTF	TGTGCCACCAGTGACGGGGGGGAGGGAACACAATCTGGGGCCAACGTCCTGACTTTC
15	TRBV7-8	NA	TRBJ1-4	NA	CASSLEAGRVEKLFF	TGTGCCAGCAGCTTAGAGGCAGGGAGGGTTGAAAAACTGTTTTTT
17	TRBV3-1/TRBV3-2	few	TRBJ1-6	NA	CASSQDLGGGLNSPLHF	TGTGCCAGCAGCCAAGATCTGGGGGGGGGCCTGAATTCACCCCTCCACTTT
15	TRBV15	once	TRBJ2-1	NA	CATSRDNAGANEQFF	TGTGCCACCAGCAGAGACAATGCGGGGGCCAATGAGCAGTTCTTC
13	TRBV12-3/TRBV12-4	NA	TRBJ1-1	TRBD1	CASSLRQGFEAFF	TGTGCCAGCAGTTTAAGACAGGGATTTGAAGCTTTCTTT
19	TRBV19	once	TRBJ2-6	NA	CASSIVLLPGANGANVLTF	TGTGCCAGTAGTATAGTCCTCCTCCCTGGGGCGAATGGGGCCAACGTCCTGACTTTC
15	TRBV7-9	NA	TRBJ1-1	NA	CASSPRGGVNTEAFF	TGTGCCAGCAGTCCCCGGGGAGGGGTGAACACTGAAGCTTTCTTT
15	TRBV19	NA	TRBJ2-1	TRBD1	CASSIEGQGGNEQFF	TGTGCCAGTAGTATAGAGGGACAGGGTGGGAATGAGCAGTTCTTC
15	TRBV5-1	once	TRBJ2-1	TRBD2	CASSVTSGGYNEQFF	TGCGCCAGCAGCGTGACTAGCGGGGGCTACAATGAGCAGTTCTTC
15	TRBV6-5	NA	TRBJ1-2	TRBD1	CASSRDRGLQYGYTF	TGTGCCAGCAGTCGGGACAGGGGGCTGCAGTATGGCTACACCTTC